These 17 T cell receptor beta chains share one sample of origin, sequenced in a study of blood T cells in healthy people across ages. PCR was performed a second time for about 7 to 12 cycles using a sample-barcoded 5' primer and a J-beta primer mix. MiXCR, applied by TCRdb to the 5' RACE reads, yields one record per CDR3 protein. This table holds approximately 800,000 distinct CDR3 sequences, 20% to 25% found once. These data are also associated with another study on T cells of mothers and their children.

Sequences were obtained from blood. Source of these receptors: a boy between 10 and 17 years old in good health.

The chain employs TRBV2 and TRBJ2-5; 7 bases match TRBD1. The CDR3 is made up of 14 amino acids. After removal of 4 bases from V and 1 base from J, the junction contained 3 bases not matched to a gene. Germline lookup yields CDR1 SNHLY and CDR2 FYNNEI. CDR3 loop: CASSGYRGQETQYF. The CDR3 coding sequence is TGTGCCAGCAGTGGTTACAGGGGCCAAGAGACCCAGTACTTC.

This rearrangement joins TRBV27 to TRBJ2-7; 7 positions match TRBD1. Germline V gene sequence: CDR1 MNHEY, CDR2 SMNVEV (reference sequence). This CDR3 contains 16 residues. V shed 5 bases, J shed 11 bases, and the junction held 21 bases outside the gene matches. CDR3 sequence reads: CASSPGRGQLGTREYF. CDR3 nucleotides: TGTGCCAGCAGTCCCGGAAGGGGACAGCTTGGTACGAGGGAGTACTTC.

This clonotype was recorded many times. The CDR3 nucleotides are TGTGCCAGCAGCCCGGAGCCGGTAAATACGCAGTATTTT. Translating it yields CASSPEPVNTQYF. V usage is TRBV7-2 and J usage is TRBJ2-3; D call uncertain. Germline V CDR1 and CDR2: SGHTA, FQGNSA. CDR3 size: 13 residues. The V end lost 5 bases, the J end lost 7 bases, and 13 bases lay between the germline ends.

This clonotype showed up just a few times. The chain links TRBV20-1 to TRBJ2-1; 7 nucleotides align to TRBD1. Germline assignment: CDR1 DFQATT and CDR2 SNEGSKA (reference sequence). This CDR3 has 16 residues. Unmatched junction bases numbered 12, after V lost 5 bases and J lost 2 bases. CDR3 amino acids: CSAFHLTGDTYNEQFF. CDR3 coding DNA: TGCAGTGCTTTTCATTTAACAGGGGATACCTACAATGAGCAGTTCTTC.

There are many counts of this clonotype. The chain recombines TRBV28 with TRBJ2-5; a possible D gene is TRBD2 (6 bases). Germline lookup yields CDR1 MDHEN and CDR2 SYDVKM. Trimming left V 5 bases short and J 0 bases short, with 13 bases between. The CDR3 is 15 amino acids. The CDR3 here is CASSPTGGYQETQYF. The CDR3 DNA is TGTGCCAGCAGTCCAACTGGGGGGTACCAAGAGACCCAGTACTTC.

This clonotype was picked up a small number of times. The chain combines TRBV4-3 with TRBJ2-2; D not resolved. V was clipped by 4 bases and J by 3 bases, with 9 bases between them. The germline V gene encodes CDR1 LGHNA and CDR2 YSLEER. CDR3 length: 14 amino acids. CDR3 loop: CASSPYDYTGELFF. CDR3 bases: TGCGCCAGCAGCCCCTATGATTACACCGGGGAGCTGTTTTTT.

The rearrangement uses TRBV7-2 and TRBJ2-1; TRBD1 matches at 7 bases. J was trimmed by 4 bases and V by 3 bases; bases with no gene match: 6. Germline V gene sequence: CDR1 SGHTA, CDR2 FQGNSA. This CDR3 is built from 15 residues. As DNA, the CDR3 is TGTGCCAGCAGCTTTATTACAGGGGAATACAATGAGCAGTTCTTC. Translated: CASSFITGEYNEQFF.

The chain joins TRBV3-1 to TRBJ2-1; D is uncertain. Germline CDR1 and CDR2: LGHDT and YNNKEL (reference sequence). The CDR3 runs to 14 residues. V was shortened by 0 bases and J by 3 bases, with 6 bases between the two germline ends. CDR3 DNA sequence: TGTGCCAGCAGCCAAGAATCAGACTACAATGAGCAGTTCTTC. Translating it yields CASSQESDYNEQFF.

This clonotype was counted only a few times. V usage is TRBV7-9 and J usage is TRBJ2-7, with 7 bases matching TRBD2. The CDR3 is 16 residues long. CDR1 and CDR2 from the germline V gene are SEHNR and FQNEAQ (reference sequence). Trimming at V came to 5 bases and at J to 6 bases, leaving 16 bases not matched to a gene. The CDR3 loop reads CASSPVLRGNAAEQYF. CDR3 nucleotides: TGTGCCAGCAGCCCTGTCCTGCGGGGGAACGCCGCCGAGCAGTACTTC.

The rearrangement links TRBV29-1 to TRBJ1-2; 7 bases map to TRBD1. In germline, CDR1 is SQVTM, CDR2 ANQGSEA. CDR3 size: 11 residues. The J segment lost 4 bases and the V segment lost 8 bases, leaving 4 bases of the junction unmatched. The chain's CDR3 is CSLEGAYGYTF. The CDR3 DNA reads TGCAGCCTAGAGGGGGCCTATGGCTACACCTTC.

This sequence joins TRBV4-3 and TRBJ2-5; 9 bases fit TRBD1. The J call may be wrong; the DNA end is better matched by TRBJ2-7. There are 14 residues in the CDR3. Germline V lookup: CDR1 LGHNA, CDR2 YSLEER. The CDR3 loop is CASSRVTGGTEQYF. For the CDR3, the DNA is TGCGCCAGCAGCCGTGTGACAGGGGGGACCGAGCAGTACTTC.

The rearrangement links TRBV2 to TRBJ2-5, with D perhaps matching TRBD2 (6 bases). The DNA end is a closer match to TRBJ2-7, so the J assignment may be wrong. CDR1 and CDR2 (germline): SNHLY, FYNNEI. This CDR3 region has 14 residues. This CDR3 reads CASKWRGSSYEQYF. The CDR3 nucleotides read TGTGCCAGCAAATGGAGGGGAAGCTCCTACGAGCAGTACTTC.

In the case of this clonotype: The junction departs from germline at one end; a sequencing error may be responsible. V gene TRBV4-3 combines with J gene TRBJ2-7; D possibly matches TRBD1 or TRBD2 (5 bases each). The CDR3 has 15 residues. CDR1 and CDR2 from the germline V gene are LGHNA and YSLEER. Here the CDR3 reads CASSQDRDATYGQYF. CDR3 DNA sequence: TGCGCCAGCAGCCAAGACCGGGACGCTACCTACGGGCAGTACTTC.

The CDR3 loop is CASSPVGGGVETQYF. The CDR3 coding sequence is TGTGCCAGCAGCCCAGTCGGGGGCGGGGTAGAGACCCAGTACTTC. The rearrangement uses TRBV4-2 and TRBJ2-5; D possibly matches TRBD1 or TRBD2 (6 bases each). This CDR3 contains 15 residues. Trimming stripped 4 bases from V and 4 bases from J, with 16 bases between. The V gene's germline CDR1 is LGHNA and CDR2 YNFKEQ.

In its sample, this clonotype was seen a few times. The chain has TRBV4-3 and TRBJ2-7; 7 nucleotides agree with TRBD2. V shed 1 base and J 3 bases; nucleotides not matched to a gene: 6. Germline assignment: CDR1 LGHNA and CDR2 YSLEER. This CDR3 region has 15 residues. CDR3 sequence: CASSQAASGYYEQYF. The DNA for the CDR3 is TGCGCCAGCAGCCAAGCGGCTAGCGGTTACTACGAGCAGTACTTC.

The chain has TRBV4-3 and TRBJ2-4; TRBD2 might be the D (5 bases). V gave up 0 bases and J gave up 4 bases, with 13 bases separating them. Germline CDR1 is LGHNA and CDR2 is YSLEER. The CDR3 totals 16 residues. In nucleotides, the CDR3 is TGCGCCAGCAGCCAAGAGTATCGGAGGATAAAAAACATTCAGTACTTC. Translated: CASSQEYRRIKNIQYF.

The CDR3 DNA reads as TGCAGCACAAGGACAGGGGGCACCACAGATACGCAGTATTTT. It specifies CSTRTGGTTDTQYF. The chain uses TRBV29-1 and TRBJ2-3; 11 bases agree with TRBD1. CDR3 length: 14 amino acids. Germline CDR1 SQVTM, CDR2 ANQGSEA. Losses at the gene ends were 8 bases for V and 2 bases for J; bases not matched to a gene: 6.